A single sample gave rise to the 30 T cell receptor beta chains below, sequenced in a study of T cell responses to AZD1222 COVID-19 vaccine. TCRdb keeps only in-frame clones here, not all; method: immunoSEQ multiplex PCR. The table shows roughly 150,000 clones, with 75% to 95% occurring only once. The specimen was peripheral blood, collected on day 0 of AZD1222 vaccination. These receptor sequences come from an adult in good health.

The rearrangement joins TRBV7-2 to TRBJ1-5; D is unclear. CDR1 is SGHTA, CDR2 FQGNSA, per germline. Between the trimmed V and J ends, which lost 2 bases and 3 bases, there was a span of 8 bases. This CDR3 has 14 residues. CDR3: CASSLRSDNQPQHF. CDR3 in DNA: TGTGCCAGCAGCTTACGCTCAGACAATCAGCCCCAGCATTTT.

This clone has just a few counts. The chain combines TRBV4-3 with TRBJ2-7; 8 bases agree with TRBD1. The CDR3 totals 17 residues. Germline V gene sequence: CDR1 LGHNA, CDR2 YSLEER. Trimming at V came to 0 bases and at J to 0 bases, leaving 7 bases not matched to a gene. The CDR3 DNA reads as TGCGCCAGCAGCCAAGACGAAAGGACAGGGAGCTCCTACGAGCAGTACTTC. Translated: CASSQDERTGSSYEQYF.

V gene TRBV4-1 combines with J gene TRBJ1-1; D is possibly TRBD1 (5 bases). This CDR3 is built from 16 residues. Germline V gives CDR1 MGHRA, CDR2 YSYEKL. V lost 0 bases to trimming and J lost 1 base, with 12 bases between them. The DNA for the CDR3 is TGCGCCAGCAGCCAAGACGGGGGAAGCTCGAACACTGAAGCTTTCTTT. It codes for CASSQDGGSSNTEAFF.

The CDR3 reads CASSFGRSSEAFF. Written as DNA, the CDR3 is TGTGCCAGCAGCTTCGGACGGAGCTCGGAAGCTTTCTTT. The genes are TRBV7-2 and TRBJ1-1; D uncertain. With 3 bases removed from V and 8 bases from J, the gap between germline ends came to 13 bases. Germline V gives CDR1 SGHTA, CDR2 FQGNSA. There are 13 residues in the CDR3.

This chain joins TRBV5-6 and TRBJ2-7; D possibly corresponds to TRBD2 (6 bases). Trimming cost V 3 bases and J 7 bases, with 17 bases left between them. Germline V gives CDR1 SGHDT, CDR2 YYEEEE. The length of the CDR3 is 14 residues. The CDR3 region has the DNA TGTGCCAGCAGCTGGGGGGACCTTCGTGCAGAGCAGTACTTC. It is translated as CASSWGDLRAEQYF.

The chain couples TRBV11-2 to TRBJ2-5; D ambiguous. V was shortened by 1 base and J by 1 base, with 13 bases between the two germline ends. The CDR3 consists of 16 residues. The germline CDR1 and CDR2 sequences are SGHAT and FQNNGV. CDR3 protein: CASSLGRGPPQETQYF. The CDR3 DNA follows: TGTGCCAGCAGCTTAGGTCGTGGGCCGCCCCAAGAGACCCAGTACTTC.

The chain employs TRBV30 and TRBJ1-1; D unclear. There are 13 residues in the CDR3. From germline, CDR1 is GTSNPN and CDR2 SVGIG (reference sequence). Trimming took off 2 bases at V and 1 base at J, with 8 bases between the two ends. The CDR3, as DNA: TGTGCCTGGAGTCATGGGGAGAACACTGAAGCTTTCTTT. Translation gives CAWSHGENTEAFF. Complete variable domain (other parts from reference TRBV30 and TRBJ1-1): SQTIHQWPATLVQPVGSPLSLECTVEGTSNPNLYWYRQAAGRGLQLLFYSVGIGQISSEVPQNLSASRPQDRQFILSSKKLLLSDSGFYLCAWSHGENTEAFFGQGTRLTVV.

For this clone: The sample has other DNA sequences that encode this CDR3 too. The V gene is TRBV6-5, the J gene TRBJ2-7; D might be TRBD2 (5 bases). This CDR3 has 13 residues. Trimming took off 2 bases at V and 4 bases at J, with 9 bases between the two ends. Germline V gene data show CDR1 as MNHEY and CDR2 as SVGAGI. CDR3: CASSYTGLYEQYF. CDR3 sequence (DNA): TGTGCCAGCAGTTACACGGGATTATACGAGCAGTACTTC.

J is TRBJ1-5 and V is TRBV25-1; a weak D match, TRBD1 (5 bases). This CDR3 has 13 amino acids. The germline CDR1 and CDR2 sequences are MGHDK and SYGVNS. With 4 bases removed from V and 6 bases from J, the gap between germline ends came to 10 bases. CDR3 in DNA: TGTGCCAGCAGTGGGTCGGGGGTTCAGCCCCAGCATTTT. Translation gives CASSGSGVQPQHF.

CDR3 amino acids: CASGLGAGEADTQYF. DNA for the CDR3: TGTGCTAGTGGTTTGGGAGCGGGAGAAGCAGATACGCAGTATTTT. The chain links TRBV12-5 to TRBJ2-3, with 8 bases identical to TRBD2. The CDR3 loop spans 15 amino acids. Germline assignment: CDR1 LGHNT and CDR2 FRNRAP. V lost 1 base to trimming and J lost 4 bases; unmatched junction nucleotides: 4.

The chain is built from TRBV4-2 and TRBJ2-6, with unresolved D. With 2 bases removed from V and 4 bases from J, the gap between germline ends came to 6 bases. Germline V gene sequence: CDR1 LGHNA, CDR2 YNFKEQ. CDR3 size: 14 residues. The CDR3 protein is CASSQPYGANVLTF. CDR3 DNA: TGTGCCAGCAGCCAACCTTACGGGGCCAACGTCCTGACTTTC.

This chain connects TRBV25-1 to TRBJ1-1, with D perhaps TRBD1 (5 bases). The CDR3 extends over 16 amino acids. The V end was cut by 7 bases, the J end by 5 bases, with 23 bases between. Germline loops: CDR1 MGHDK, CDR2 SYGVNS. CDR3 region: CASTRTGSSGRTEAFF. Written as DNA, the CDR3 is TGTGCCAGCACCCGCACAGGATCTTCGGGGAGGACTGAAGCTTTCTTT.

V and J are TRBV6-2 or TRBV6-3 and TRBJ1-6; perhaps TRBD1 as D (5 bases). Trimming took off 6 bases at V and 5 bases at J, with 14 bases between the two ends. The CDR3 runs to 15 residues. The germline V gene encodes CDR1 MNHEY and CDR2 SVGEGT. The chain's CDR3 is CASSPTDIHNSPLHF. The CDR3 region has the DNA TGTGCCAGCAGCCCTACGGACATCCATAATTCACCCCTCCACTTT.

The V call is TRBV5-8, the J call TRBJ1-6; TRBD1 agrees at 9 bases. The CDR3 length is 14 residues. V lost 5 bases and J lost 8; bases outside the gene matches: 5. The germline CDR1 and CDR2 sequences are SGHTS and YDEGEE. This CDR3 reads CASRRTGVYSPLHF. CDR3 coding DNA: TGTGCCAGCAGACGGACAGGGGTCTATTCACCCCTCCACTTT.

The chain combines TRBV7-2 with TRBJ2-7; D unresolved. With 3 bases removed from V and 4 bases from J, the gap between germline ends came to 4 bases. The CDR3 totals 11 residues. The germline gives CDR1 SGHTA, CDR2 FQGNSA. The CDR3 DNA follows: TGTGCCAGCAGCTTGAAGTACGAGCAGTACTTC. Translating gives CASSLKYEQYF.

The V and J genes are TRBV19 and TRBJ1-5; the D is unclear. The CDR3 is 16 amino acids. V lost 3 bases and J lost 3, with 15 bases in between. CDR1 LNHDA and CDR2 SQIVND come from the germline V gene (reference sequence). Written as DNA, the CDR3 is TGTGCCAGTAGTATGAGAACCTCTCAGTACAATCAGCCCCAGCATTTT. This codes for CASSMRTSQYNQPQHF.

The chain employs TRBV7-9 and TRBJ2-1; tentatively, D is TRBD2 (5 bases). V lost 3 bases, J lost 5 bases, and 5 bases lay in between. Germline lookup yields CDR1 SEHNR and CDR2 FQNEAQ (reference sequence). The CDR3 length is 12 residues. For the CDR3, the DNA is TGTGCCAGCAGCTTCGGGGACAATGAGCAGTTCTTC. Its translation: CASSFGDNEQFF.

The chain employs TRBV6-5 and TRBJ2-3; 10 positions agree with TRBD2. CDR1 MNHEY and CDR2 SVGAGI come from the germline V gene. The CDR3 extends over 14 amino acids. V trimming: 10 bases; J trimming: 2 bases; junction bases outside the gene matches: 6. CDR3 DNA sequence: TGTGCCACCGCTAGCGGGGGACTCACAGATACGCAGTATTTT. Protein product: CATASGGLTDTQYF.

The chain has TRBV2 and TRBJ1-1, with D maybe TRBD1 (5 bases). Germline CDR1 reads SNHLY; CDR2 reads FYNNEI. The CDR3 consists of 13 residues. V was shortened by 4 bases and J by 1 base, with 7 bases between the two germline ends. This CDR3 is CASSGGGNTEAFF. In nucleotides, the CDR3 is TGTGCCAGCAGTGGGGGGGGGAACACTGAAGCTTTCTTT. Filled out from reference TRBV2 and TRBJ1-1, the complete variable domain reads EPEVTQTPSHQVTQMGQEVILRCVPISNHLYFYWYRQILGQKVEFLVSFYNNEISEKSEIFDDQFSVERPDGSNFTLKIRSTKLEDSAMYFCASSGGGNTEAFFGQGTRLTVV.

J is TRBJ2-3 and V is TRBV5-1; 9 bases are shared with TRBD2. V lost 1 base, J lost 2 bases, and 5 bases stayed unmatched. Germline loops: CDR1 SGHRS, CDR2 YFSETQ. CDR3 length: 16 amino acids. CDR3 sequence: CASSLLVAGATDTQYF. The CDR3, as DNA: TGCGCCAGCAGCTTGTTAGTAGCGGGGGCCACAGATACGCAGTATTTT.

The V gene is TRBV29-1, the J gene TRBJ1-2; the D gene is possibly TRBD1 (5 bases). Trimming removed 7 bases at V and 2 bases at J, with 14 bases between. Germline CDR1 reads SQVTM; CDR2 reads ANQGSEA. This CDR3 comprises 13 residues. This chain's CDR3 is CSATGGSNYGYTF. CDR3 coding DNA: TGCAGCGCTACGGGGGGGTCGAACTATGGCTACACCTTC.

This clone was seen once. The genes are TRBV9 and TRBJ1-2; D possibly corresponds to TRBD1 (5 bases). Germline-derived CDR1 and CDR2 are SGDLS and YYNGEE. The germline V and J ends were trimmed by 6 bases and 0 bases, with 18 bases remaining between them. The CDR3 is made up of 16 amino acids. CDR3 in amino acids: CASTIDAGLSNYGYTF. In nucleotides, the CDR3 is TGTGCCAGCACCATAGACGCGGGGCTTTCTAACTATGGCTACACCTTC.

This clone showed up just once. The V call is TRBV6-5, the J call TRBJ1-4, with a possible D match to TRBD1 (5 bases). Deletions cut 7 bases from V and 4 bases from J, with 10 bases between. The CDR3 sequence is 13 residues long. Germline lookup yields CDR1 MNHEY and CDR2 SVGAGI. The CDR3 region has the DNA TGTGCCAGCAAGGGACCGATTAATGAAAAACTGTTTTTT. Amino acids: CASKGPINEKLFF.

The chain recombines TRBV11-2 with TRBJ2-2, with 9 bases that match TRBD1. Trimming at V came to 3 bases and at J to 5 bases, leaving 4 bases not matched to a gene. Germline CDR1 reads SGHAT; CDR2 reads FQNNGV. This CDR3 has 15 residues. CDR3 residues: CASSFGTGPTGELFF. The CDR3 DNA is TGTGCCAGCAGCTTCGGGACAGGGCCTACCGGGGAGCTGTTTTTT.

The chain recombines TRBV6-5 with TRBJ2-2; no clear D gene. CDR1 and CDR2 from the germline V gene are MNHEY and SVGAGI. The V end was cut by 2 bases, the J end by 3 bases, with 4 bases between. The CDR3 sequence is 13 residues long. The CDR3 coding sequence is TGTGCCAGCAGTTACCTAGACACCGGGGAGCTGTTTTTT. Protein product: CASSYLDTGELFF.

CDR3 sequence (DNA): TGTGCCAGTAGTTGGACAGGGCTATACAATCAGCCCCAGCATTTT. Translated, it gives CASSWTGLYNQPQHF. The chain uses TRBV19 and TRBJ1-5; 8 bases line up with TRBD1. The CDR3 runs 15 residues. CDR1 is LNHDA, CDR2 SQIVND, per germline (reference sequence). V lost 5 bases and J lost 3; bases outside the gene matches: 6.

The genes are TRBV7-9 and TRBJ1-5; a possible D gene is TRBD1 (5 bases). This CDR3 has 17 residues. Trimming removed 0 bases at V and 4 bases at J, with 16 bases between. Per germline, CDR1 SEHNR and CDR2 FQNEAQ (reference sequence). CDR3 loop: CASSLALGVGGNQPQHF. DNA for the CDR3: TGTGCCAGCAGCTTAGCGCTTGGGGTCGGGGGGAATCAGCCCCAGCATTTT.

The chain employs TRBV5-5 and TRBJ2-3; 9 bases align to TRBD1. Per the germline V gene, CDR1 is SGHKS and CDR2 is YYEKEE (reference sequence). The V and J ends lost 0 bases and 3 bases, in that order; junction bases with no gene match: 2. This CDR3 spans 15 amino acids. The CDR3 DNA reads TGTGCCAGCAGCTTGGACAGGGGGCGAACAGATACGCAGTATTTT. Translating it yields CASSLDRGRTDTQYF. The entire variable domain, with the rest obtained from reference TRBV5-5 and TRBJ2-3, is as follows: DAGVTQSPTHLIKTRGQQVTLRCSPISGHKSVSWYQQVLGQGPQFIFQYYEKEERGRGNFPDRFSARQFPNYSSELNVNALLLGDSALYLCASSLDRGRTDTQYFGPGTRLTVL.

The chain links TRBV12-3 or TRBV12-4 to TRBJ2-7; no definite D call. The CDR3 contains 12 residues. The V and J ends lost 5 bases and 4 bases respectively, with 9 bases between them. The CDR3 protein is CASSPGPYEQYF. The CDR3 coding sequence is TGTGCCAGCAGTCCAGGACCGTACGAGCAGTACTTC.

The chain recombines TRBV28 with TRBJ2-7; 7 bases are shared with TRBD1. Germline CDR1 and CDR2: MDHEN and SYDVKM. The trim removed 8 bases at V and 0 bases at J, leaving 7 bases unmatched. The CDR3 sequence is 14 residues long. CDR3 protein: CASRGQQRSYEQYF. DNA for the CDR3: TGTGCCAGCCGGGGACAGCAACGCTCCTACGAGCAGTACTTC.